Following are 27 T cell receptor beta chains from one sample sequenced in a study of blood T cells in healthy people across ages. With a J-beta primer mix and a sample-barcoded 5' primer, a second PCR ran about 6 to 11 cycles. TCRdb reprocessed the 5' RACE reads with MiXCR, giving one entry per CDR3 protein. The data contain about 1.5 million distinct CDR3 sequences, 42% of them singletons. Material: blood. These receptors originate from a woman in her late teens or twenties in good health.

This rearrangement joins TRBV10-3 to TRBJ2-7; 7 nucleotides align to TRBD1. Per germline, CDR1 ENHRY and CDR2 SYGVKD. The CDR3 totals 14 residues. After removal of 2 bases from V and 3 bases from J, the junction contained 4 bases not matched to a gene. CDR3 in amino acids: CAISERQGLYEQYF. Written as DNA, the CDR3 is TGTGCCATCAGTGAGAGACAGGGCCTCTACGAGCAGTACTTC.

This clonotype was counted once. V gene TRBV5-1 combines with J gene TRBJ1-4, with D perhaps TRBD1 (6 bases). Germline V lookup: CDR1 SGHRS, CDR2 YFSETQ. The CDR3 has 15 amino acids. V lost 1 base to trimming and J lost 8 bases, with 15 bases between them. This CDR3 is CASSLFVGQREKLFF. Here the CDR3 DNA reads TGCGCCAGCAGCTTGTTTGTGGGACAAAGGGAAAAACTGTTTTTT. The full variable domain, rest sourced from reference TRBV5-1 and TRBJ1-4, is KAGVTQTPRYLIKTRGQQVTLSCSPISGHRSVSWYQQTPGQGLQFLFEYFSETQRNKGNFPGRFSGRQFSNSRSEMNVSTLELGDSALYLCASSLFVGQREKLFFGSGTQLSVL.

The chain recombines TRBV11-2 with TRBJ2-1; no clear D. The J call could be wrong; TRBJ2-7 is a better fit for the DNA end. Per germline, CDR1 SGHAT and CDR2 FQNNGV. The CDR3 contains 17 residues. The DNA for the CDR3 is TGTGCCAGCAGCCCCCACCTCCAAATTAGCTCCTACAATGAGCAGTACTTC. As protein: CASSPHLQISSYNEQYF.

This clonotype was counted ten times or more. CDR3 in DNA: TGCAGCGTTCTAACGGGAAGCAACTCCTACGAGCAGTACTTC. It yields the protein CSVLTGSNSYEQYF. The V gene is TRBV29-1, the J gene TRBJ2-7, with a possible D match to TRBD2 (5 bases). CDR3 length equals 14 residues. V dropped 5 bases and J dropped 0 bases, with 14 bases sitting between them. The germline CDR1 and CDR2 sequences are SQVTM and ANQGSEA.

This clonotype was observed a few times. The J gene is TRBJ2-3, the V gene TRBV9, with a weak D call TRBD2 (6 bases). CDR1 SGDLS and CDR2 YYNGEE come from the germline V gene. This CDR3 contains 15 residues. With 0 bases removed from V and 3 bases from J, the gap between germline ends came to 11 bases. The DNA of the CDR3 is TGTGCCAGCAGCGTAGCGGAGGGGATTACAGATACGCAGTATTTT. It is translated as CASSVAEGITDTQYF.

The chain recombines TRBV20-1 with TRBJ1-4; D may be TRBD1 (5 bases). This CDR3 is built from 16 residues. The germline CDR1 and CDR2 sequences are DFQATT and SNEGSKA (reference sequence). The V end lost 3 bases, the J end lost 6 bases, and 20 bases lay between the germline ends. The CDR3 sequence is CSASRLGTGSDEKLFF. The CDR3 DNA reads as TGCAGTGCTAGCCGACTCGGGACCGGGTCGGATGAAAAACTGTTTTTT.

This clonotype came up once. The CDR3 DNA follows: TGTGCCAGCAGTCCAGCCAAAAAGGCGGAAAATTACGAGCAGTACTTC. Translated: CASSPAKKAENYEQYF. The V gene is TRBV28, the J gene TRBJ2-4; D gene ambiguous. The DNA end lines up better with TRBJ2-7; the J call may be wrong. CDR3 length: 16 residues. Germline CDR1 is MDHEN and CDR2 is SYDVKM.

The sample holds a few counts of this clonotype. The chain carries TRBV12-3 or TRBV12-4 and TRBJ1-6; possibly TRBD1 for D (5 bases). This CDR3 has 12 amino acids. Trimming stripped 6 bases from V and 11 bases from J, with 11 bases between. CDR3 protein: CASRIAGTPLHF. The CDR3 nucleotides read TGTGCCAGCAGAATAGCAGGGACACCCCTCCACTTT.

The chain combines TRBV2 with TRBJ2-5; 10 nucleotides agree with TRBD1. V lost 7 bases, J lost 11 bases, and 10 bases stayed unmatched. Germline CDR1 SNHLY, CDR2 FYNNEI. The CDR3 contains 13 residues. This CDR3 is CASTRDRGDEQYF. The DNA for the CDR3 is TGTGCCAGCACTCGGGACAGGGGTGATGAGCAGTACTTC.

This chain joins TRBV10-1 and TRBJ2-1; D is unclear. V lost 3 bases, J lost 3 bases, and 9 bases lay in between. This CDR3 is 14 amino acids long. The germline V gene encodes CDR1 WNHNN and CDR2 SYGVQD (reference sequence). This CDR3 is CASSEELLYNEQFF. The CDR3 DNA reads TGCGCCAGCAGTGAAGAACTCCTCTACAATGAGCAGTTCTTC.

This clonotype was detected only a few times. The V gene is TRBV7-2, the J gene TRBJ2-5; 15 nucleotides align to TRBD2. Looked up from germline, CDR1 is SGHTA and CDR2 is FQGNSA. This CDR3 spans 17 amino acids. Trimming took 2 bases from V and 4 from J; bases not matched to a gene: 5. CDR3 region: CASSLFQGLAGGETQYF. CDR3 DNA: TGTGCCAGCAGCTTATTCCAGGGACTAGCGGGGGGAGAGACCCAGTACTTC.

There are a few counts of this clonotype. V is TRBV29-1 and J is TRBJ2-5; D may match TRBD1 or TRBD2 (5 bases each). Germline V gene data show CDR1 as SQVTM and CDR2 as ANQGSEA. The V end was cut by 4 bases, the J end by 4 bases, with 16 bases between. The CDR3 runs 14 residues. The CDR3 region is CSVGQGVFGETQYF. The CDR3 nucleotides are TGCAGCGTTGGGCAGGGAGTATTCGGAGAGACCCAGTACTTC.

The chain is built from TRBV4-1 and TRBJ1-2; D is unclear. The V gene's germline CDR1 is MGHRA and CDR2 YSYEKL. The CDR3 has 16 residues. V was cut by 0 bases and J by 1 base, with 12 bases left in between. CDR3 nucleotides: TGCGCCAGCAGCCAAGAGCCGCCCCGGGTTAACTATGGCTACACCTTC. It is translated as CASSQEPPRVNYGYTF.

This clonotype occurred a few times. The chain joins TRBV7-9 to TRBJ1-2; D ambiguous. The CDR3 has 13 residues. Germline CDR1 and CDR2: SEHNR and FQNEAQ (reference sequence). Trimming pared 3 bases from V and 4 bases from J, leaving 9 bases between. CDR3 sequence reads: CASSFFQGYGYTF. CDR3 sequence (DNA): TGTGCCAGCAGCTTTTTCCAAGGCTATGGCTACACCTTC.

This sequence joins TRBV12-3 or TRBV12-4 and TRBJ1-5, with D possibly matching TRBD1 (6 bases). Deletions cut 6 bases from V and 1 base from J, with 19 bases between. The CDR3 extends over 17 amino acids. The CDR3 region is CASSPEKADRSNQPQHF. The CDR3 DNA sequence: TGTGCCAGCAGCCCTGAAAAAGCGGACAGAAGCAATCAGCCCCAGCATTTT.

The chain recombines TRBV5-1 with TRBJ2-1; D perhaps matches TRBD2 (5 bases). Germline assignment: CDR1 SGHRS and CDR2 YFSETQ. V was cut by 0 bases and J by 5 bases, with 9 bases left in between. The CDR3 loop spans 14 amino acids. CDR3 amino acids: CASSLGSEDNEQFF. In DNA form, the CDR3 reads TGCGCCAGCAGCTTGGGTAGCGAGGACAATGAGCAGTTCTTC.

This sequence joins TRBV27 and TRBJ1-1; tentatively, D is TRBD1 (6 bases). V gave up 6 bases and J gave up 4 bases, with 24 bases separating them. The CDR3 runs to 17 residues. Germline V CDR1 and CDR2: MNHEY, SMNVEV (reference sequence). CDR3 in DNA: TGTGCCAGCAGACCCACCGCCGGGGGGGCGCGGATCACTGAAGCTTTCTTT. Its protein product is CASRPTAGGARITEAFF.

This clonotype has a handful of counts. This sequence joins TRBV6-6 and TRBJ2-3, with 8 bases identical to TRBD2. V shed 6 bases, J shed 2 bases, and the junction held 7 bases outside the gene matches. The germline V gene has CDR1 MNHNY and CDR2 SVGAGI (reference sequence). CDR3 length: 15 residues. In DNA form, the CDR3 reads TGTGCCAGCAGCTCGAGCGGGAGCGACACAGATACGCAGTATTTT. It translates to CASSSSGSDTDTQYF.

This clonotype has more than one count but fewer than ten. The V gene is TRBV2, the J gene TRBJ2-3, with a possible D match to TRBD1 (5 bases). Deletions cut 3 bases from V and 3 bases from J, with 13 bases between. There are 15 residues in the CDR3. The germline CDR1 and CDR2 sequences are SNHLY and FYNNEI. CDR3: CASSDLARTTDTQYF. CDR3 nucleotides: TGTGCCAGCAGTGATTTGGCTAGGACAACAGATACGCAGTATTTT. Full variable domain (rest looked up from reference TRBV2 and TRBJ2-3): EPEVTQTPSHQVTQMGQEVILRCVPISNHLYFYWYRQILGQKVEFLVSFYNNEISEKSEIFDDQFSVERPDGSNFTLKIRSTKLEDSAMYFCASSDLARTTDTQYFGPGTRLTVL.

DNA of the CDR3: TGCGCCAGCAGCCAAAGGGGACTAGCGGGACTCTTGAATGAGCAGTACTTC. Its protein is CASSQRGLAGLLNEQYF. This chain uses TRBV4-1 with TRBJ2-7; 13 bases match TRBD2. Germline V gene data show CDR1 as MGHRA and CDR2 as YSYEKL. V was clipped by 2 bases and J by 7 bases; unmatched bases: 11. This CDR3 contains 17 residues.

V and J are TRBV5-1 and TRBJ1-5, with a possible D match to TRBD1 (5 bases). V was pared by 3 bases and J by 1 base, with 14 bases between. The CDR3 runs to 16 residues. The V gene's germline CDR1 is SGHRS and CDR2 YFSETQ. CDR3 sequence (DNA): TGCGCCAGCAGCTCTACTCCGGGACCCAGCAATCAGCCCCAGCATTTT. As protein: CASSSTPGPSNQPQHF.

There are a few counts of this clonotype. The V and J genes are TRBV20-1 and TRBJ1-2; D is undetermined. The ends were cut back, 0 bases at V and 4 bases at J, with 15 bases in the middle. The CDR3 spans 15 residues. Germline V gene sequence: CDR1 DFQATT, CDR2 SNEGSKA (reference sequence). The chain's CDR3 is CSARDFTRESYGYTF. CDR3 in DNA: TGCAGTGCTAGAGATTTCACACGAGAATCCTATGGCTACACCTTC.

This clonotype showed up just a few times. The V call is TRBV27, the J call TRBJ2-7, with TRBD2 as a possible D gene (5 bases). Trimming took 5 bases from V and 1 from J, leaving 18 bases between them. Germline V gene lookup returns CDR1 MNHEY and CDR2 SMNVEV (reference sequence). The CDR3 loop spans 16 amino acids. The CDR3 is CASSPHPVEESYEQYF. The CDR3 DNA sequence: TGTGCCAGCAGTCCCCACCCCGTGGAGGAGTCCTACGAGCAGTACTTC.

This clonotype was counted between two and nine times. The chain is built from TRBV4-2 and TRBJ2-7, with TRBD2 as a possible D gene (7 bases). The CDR3 contains 16 residues. Germline V lookup: CDR1 LGHNA, CDR2 YNFKEQ. Deletions cut 1 base from V and 4 bases from J, with 17 bases between. In DNA, the CDR3 is TGTGCCAGCAGCCAAGCAGGGGCTAGCGGAACTTACGAGCAGTACTTC. It translates to CASSQAGASGTYEQYF.

This clonotype showed up just a few times. The genes are TRBV12-3 or TRBV12-4 and TRBJ2-7; the match to TRBD2 covers 8 bases. Trimming at V came to 8 bases and at J to 1 base, leaving 4 bases not matched to a gene. The CDR3 length is 13 residues. This CDR3 reads CASRTSLSYEQYF. The CDR3 nucleotides are TGTGCCAGCCGGACTAGCCTATCCTACGAGCAGTACTTC.

The CDR3 nucleotides read TGCGCCAGCAGCCCACTTCCGGGACCAAGCCTAATGCAGTACTTC. Residues: CASSPLPGPSLMQYF. The gene calls are TRBV5-1 and TRBJ2-7; D may correspond to TRBD1 or TRBD2 (5 bases each). The CDR3 is made up of 15 amino acids. V was shortened by 4 bases and J by 9 bases, with 23 bases between the two germline ends. Germline V lookup: CDR1 SGHRS, CDR2 YFSETQ.

There are a few counts of this clonotype. The rearrangement joins TRBV27 to TRBJ1-2; 9 bases match TRBD1. Germline CDR1 is MNHEY and CDR2 is SMNVEV (reference sequence). The CDR3 extends over 15 amino acids. Germline trimming cut 2 bases from V and 4 bases from J; bases unmatched to any gene: 5. CDR3 amino acids: CASSLGTGSPYGYTF. The DNA of the CDR3 is TGTGCCAGCAGTTTAGGGACAGGGTCCCCCTATGGCTACACCTTC.